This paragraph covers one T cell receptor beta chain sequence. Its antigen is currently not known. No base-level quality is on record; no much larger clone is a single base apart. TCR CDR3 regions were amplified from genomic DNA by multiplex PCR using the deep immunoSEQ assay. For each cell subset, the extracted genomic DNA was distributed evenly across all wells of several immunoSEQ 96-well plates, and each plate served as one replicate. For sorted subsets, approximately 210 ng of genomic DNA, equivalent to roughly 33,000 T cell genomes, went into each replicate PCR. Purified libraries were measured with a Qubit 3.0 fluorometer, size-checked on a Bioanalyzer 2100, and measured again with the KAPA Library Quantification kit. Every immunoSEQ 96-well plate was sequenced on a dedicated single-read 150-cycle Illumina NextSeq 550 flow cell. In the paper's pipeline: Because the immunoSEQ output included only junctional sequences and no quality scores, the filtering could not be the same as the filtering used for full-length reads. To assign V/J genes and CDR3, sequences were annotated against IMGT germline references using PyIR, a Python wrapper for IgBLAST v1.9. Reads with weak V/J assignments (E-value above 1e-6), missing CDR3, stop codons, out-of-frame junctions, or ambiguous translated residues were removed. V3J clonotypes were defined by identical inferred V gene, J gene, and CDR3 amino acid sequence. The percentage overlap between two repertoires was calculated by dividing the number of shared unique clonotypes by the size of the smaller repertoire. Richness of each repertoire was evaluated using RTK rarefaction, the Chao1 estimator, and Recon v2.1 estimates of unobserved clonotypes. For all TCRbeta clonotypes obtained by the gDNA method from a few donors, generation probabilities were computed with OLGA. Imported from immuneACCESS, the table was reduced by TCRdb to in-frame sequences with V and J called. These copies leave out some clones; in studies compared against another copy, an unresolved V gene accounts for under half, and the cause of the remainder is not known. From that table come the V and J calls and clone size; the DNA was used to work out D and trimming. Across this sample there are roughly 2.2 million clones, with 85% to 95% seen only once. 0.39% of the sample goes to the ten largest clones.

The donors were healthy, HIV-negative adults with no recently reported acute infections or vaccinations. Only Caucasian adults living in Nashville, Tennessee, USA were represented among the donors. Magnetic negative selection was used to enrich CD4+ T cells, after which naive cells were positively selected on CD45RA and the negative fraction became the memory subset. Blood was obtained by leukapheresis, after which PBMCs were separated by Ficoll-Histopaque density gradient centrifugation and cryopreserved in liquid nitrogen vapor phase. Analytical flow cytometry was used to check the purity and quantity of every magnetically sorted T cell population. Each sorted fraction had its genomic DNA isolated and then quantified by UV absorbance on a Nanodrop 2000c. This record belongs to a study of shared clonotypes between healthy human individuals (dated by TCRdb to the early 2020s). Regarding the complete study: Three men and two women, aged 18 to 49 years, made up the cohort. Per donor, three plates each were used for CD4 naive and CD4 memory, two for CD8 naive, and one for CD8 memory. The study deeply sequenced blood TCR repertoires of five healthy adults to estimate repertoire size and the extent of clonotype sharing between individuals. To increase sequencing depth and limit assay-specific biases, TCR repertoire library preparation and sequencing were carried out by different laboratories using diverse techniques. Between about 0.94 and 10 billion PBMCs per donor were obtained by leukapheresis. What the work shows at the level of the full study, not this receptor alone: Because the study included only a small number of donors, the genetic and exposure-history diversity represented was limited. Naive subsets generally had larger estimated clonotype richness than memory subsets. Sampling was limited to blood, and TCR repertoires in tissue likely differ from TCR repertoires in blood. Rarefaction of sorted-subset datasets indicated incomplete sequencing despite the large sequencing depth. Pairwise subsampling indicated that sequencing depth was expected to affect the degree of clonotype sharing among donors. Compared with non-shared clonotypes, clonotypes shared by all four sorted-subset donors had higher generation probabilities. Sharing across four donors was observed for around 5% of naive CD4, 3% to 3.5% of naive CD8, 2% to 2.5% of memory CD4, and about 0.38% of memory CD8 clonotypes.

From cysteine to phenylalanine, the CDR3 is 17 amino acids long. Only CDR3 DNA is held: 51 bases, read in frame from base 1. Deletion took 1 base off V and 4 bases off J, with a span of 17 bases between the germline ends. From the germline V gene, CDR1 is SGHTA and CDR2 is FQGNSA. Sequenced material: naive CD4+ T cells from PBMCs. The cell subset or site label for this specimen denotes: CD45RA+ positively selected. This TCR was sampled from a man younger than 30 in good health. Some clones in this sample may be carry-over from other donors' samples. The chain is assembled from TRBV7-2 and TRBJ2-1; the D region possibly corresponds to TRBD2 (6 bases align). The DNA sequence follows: TGTGCCAGCAGCTTAGTCCGGACTAACCCTCGATACAATGAGCAGTTCTTC. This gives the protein CASSLVRTNPRYNEQFF.